This TCR beta chain was identified during a study of blood T cell repertoires in COVID-19. At the level of the study: Samples came from the United States, Italy and Spain, spanning acute and convalescent COVID-19. PBMCs, B-cell-depleted T cells, or T cells provided the cDNA or gDNA that made up the material.

As handled by the study authors: Reference gene primer amplification gave nucleated cell count estimates. Only in-frame clones appear in the TCRdb table, and some are missing; sequencing was by immunoSEQ multiplex PCR. D and trimming come from the DNA, and the V and J calls and clone size come from that table. The table includes under 300,000 clones, roughly four fifths detected once. The germline gives CDR1 SGHKS, CDR2 YYEKEE (reference sequence). The CDR3 is 14 amino acids. Trimming shortened V by 4 bases and J by 6 bases, and 15 bases separated the two germline ends. Specimen: peripheral blood. The receptor was derived from a woman in her late teens or twenties with acute or convalescent COVID-19. V usage is TRBV5-5 and J usage is TRBJ2-3; tentatively, D is TRBD2 (5 bases). The CDR3 DNA is TGTGCCAGCAGCCCCCCCCATCCGGGGGATACGCAGTATTTT. It translates to CASSPPHPGDTQYF.